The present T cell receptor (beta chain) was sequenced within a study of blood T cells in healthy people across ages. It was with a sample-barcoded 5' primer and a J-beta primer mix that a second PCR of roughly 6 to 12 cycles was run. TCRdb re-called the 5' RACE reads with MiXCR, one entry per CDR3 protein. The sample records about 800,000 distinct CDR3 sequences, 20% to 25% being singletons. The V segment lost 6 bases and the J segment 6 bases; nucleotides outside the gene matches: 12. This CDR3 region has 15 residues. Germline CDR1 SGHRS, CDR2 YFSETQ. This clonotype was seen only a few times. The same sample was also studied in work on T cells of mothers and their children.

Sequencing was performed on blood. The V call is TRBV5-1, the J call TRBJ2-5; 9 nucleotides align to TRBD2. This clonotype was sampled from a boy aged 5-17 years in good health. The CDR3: CASTERGRAEKTQYF. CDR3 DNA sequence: TGCGCCAGCACTGAGCGCGGGAGGGCCGAAAAGACCCAGTACTTC.